The 31 T cell receptor beta chains listed next were all sequenced from one sample in a study of Tregs in tolerant kidney transplant recipients. Using immunoSEQ multiplex PCR, the repertoire was profiled, and TCRdb retains in-frame clones only, with some absent. The sample has more than 90,000 clones, over 85% seen once. The nonmyeloablative bone marrow transplants came from related graft donors, with transient mixed chimerism. Sequenced material: CD4+ T cells from blood (PBMCs), taken 12 months after the transplant. Receptor source: a human patient who received a combined kidney and bone marrow transplant. These T cells may partly come from the graft donor.

This chain uses TRBV4-3 with TRBJ2-7; 9 bases line up with TRBD2. Germline V gene lookup returns CDR1 LGHNA and CDR2 YSLEER. The CDR3 loop spans 14 amino acids. The V and J ends lost 0 bases and 7 bases, in that order; junction bases with no gene match: 4. The CDR3 coding sequence is TGCGCCAGCAGCCAAGATCTGCTAGCGGGAGAGCAGTACTTC. The encoded protein is CASSQDLLAGEQYF.

This clone was recorded only once. J is TRBJ2-5 and V is TRBV6-6, with TRBD2 matching over 7 bases. The length of the CDR3 is 15 residues. V was pared by 0 bases and J by 5 bases, with 6 bases of the junction left unmatched. CDR1 MNHNY and CDR2 SVGAGI come from the germline V gene (reference sequence). The CDR3, as DNA: TGTGCCAGCAGTTACTCGAGCGGGACGGAGGAGACCCAGTACTTC. As protein: CASSYSSGTEETQYF.

For the CDR3, the DNA is TGTGCCAGTAGTATAGGCGGGTTTCAAGAGACCCAGTACTTC. This gives the protein CASSIGGFQETQYF. The rearrangement uses TRBV19 and TRBJ2-5, with D possibly matching TRBD2 (5 bases). Trimming cost V 1 base and J 2 bases, with 8 bases left between them. The CDR3 covers 14 residues. From germline, CDR1 is LNHDA and CDR2 SQIVND (reference sequence).

This chain links TRBV10-3 with TRBJ2-3, with D possibly TRBD1 on 6 matching bases. Germline loops: CDR1 ENHRY, CDR2 SYGVKD. The germline V and J ends were trimmed by 11 bases and 3 bases, with 15 bases remaining between them. The CDR3 loop spans 13 amino acids. The CDR3 coding sequence is TGTGCCCTGGGGGCGGGCCGGACAGATACGCAGTATTTT. It is translated as CALGAGRTDTQYF.

This clone was seen only once. The rearrangement joins TRBV4-3 to TRBJ1-1; maybe TRBD1 (5 bases). Germline V gene sequence: CDR1 LGHNA, CDR2 YSLEER. Trimming shortened V by 4 bases and J by 11 bases, and 14 bases separated the two germline ends. The CDR3 runs to 12 residues. The CDR3 region is CASSRRDSVAFF. The CDR3 DNA sequence: TGCGCCAGCAGCCGGCGGGACTCGGTCGCTTTCTTT.

The CDR3 reads CASSLVMWLAPSSYNEQFF. The CDR3 DNA sequence: TGTGCCAGCAGCTTAGTGATGTGGCTAGCTCCGAGCTCCTACAATGAGCAGTTCTTC. The rearrangement links TRBV7-2 to TRBJ2-1; D might be TRBD2 (5 bases). Trimming removed 1 base from V and 0 bases from J, with 19 bases in between. The CDR3 sequence is 19 residues long. CDR1 SGHTA and CDR2 FQGNSA come from the germline V gene.

This rearrangement joins TRBV4-2 to TRBJ2-1, with 8 bases identical to TRBD1. CDR3 length: 15 amino acids. The ends lost 4 bases at V and 9 bases at J; junction bases unmatched: 11. Germline CDR1 LGHNA, CDR2 YNFKEQ. CDR3 coding DNA: TGTGCCAGCAGCCCTCCTACAGGGGGGCTGGGTGAGCAGTTCTTC. Its protein is CASSPPTGGLGEQFF.

The chain uses TRBV19 and TRBJ2-2, with a tentative D call TRBD2 (6 bases). Trimming pared 2 bases from V and 4 bases from J, leaving 8 bases between. This CDR3 is built from 14 residues. Germline values: CDR1 LNHDA, CDR2 SQIVND (reference sequence). The CDR3 DNA reads TGTGCCAGTAGTATATTGGGGGGCACCGGGGAGCTGTTTTTT. Its protein product is CASSILGGTGELFF.

The chain couples TRBV19 to TRBJ2-1; D is possibly TRBD2 (5 bases). The CDR3 consists of 16 residues. Germline CDR1 LNHDA, CDR2 SQIVND (reference sequence). Trimming removed 5 bases at V and 6 bases at J, with 20 bases between. CDR3 nucleotide sequence: TGTGCCAGTAGTCTCGGATTGAGGGAGTGGGGCAATGAGCAGTTCTTC. Amino acid sequence: CASSLGLREWGNEQFF.

This rearrangement joins TRBV7-2 to TRBJ2-5, with D perhaps TRBD2 (5 bases). This CDR3 has 16 amino acids. Germline values: CDR1 SGHTA, CDR2 FQGNSA. Trimming took off 0 bases at V and 0 bases at J, with 11 bases between the two ends. The CDR3 bases are TGTGCCAGCAGCTTAGCGCCCGGACTTCACCAAGAGACCCAGTACTTC. Translating it yields CASSLAPGLHQETQYF.

The chain uses TRBV27 and TRBJ2-7; TRBD1 aligns across 8 bases. The ends lost 5 bases at V and 3 bases at J; junction bases unmatched: 9. Germline CDR1 reads MNHEY; CDR2 reads SMNVEV (reference sequence). The CDR3 sequence is 15 residues long. DNA of the CDR3: TGTGCCAGCAGTACCCAAGACAGGGGACACTACGAGCAGTACTTC. Its protein product is CASSTQDRGHYEQYF.

Comments on this clone: Other DNA sequences in this sample translate to the same CDR3. V usage is TRBV7-9 and J usage is TRBJ1-6, with no clear D. Germline CDR1 is SEHNR and CDR2 is FQNEAQ (reference sequence). This CDR3 has 12 amino acids. V lost 5 bases and J lost 9, with 8 bases in between. The DNA for the CDR3 is TGTGCCAGCAGCCCCGACATTTCACCCCTCCACTTT. It translates to CASSPDISPLHF.

The chain links TRBV9 to TRBJ2-1, with TRBD2 matching 8 bases. The ends lost 3 bases at V and 0 bases at J; junction bases unmatched: 5. The CDR3 has 16 residues. Germline values: CDR1 SGDLS, CDR2 YYNGEE. The CDR3 reads CASSGTSSGSYNEQFF. The CDR3 coding sequence is TGTGCCAGCAGCGGGACTAGCTCAGGCTCCTACAATGAGCAGTTCTTC.

This chain joins TRBV4-3 and TRBJ2-5; the match to TRBD1 covers 7 bases. CDR3 length equals 16 residues. Germline CDR1 is LGHNA and CDR2 is YSLEER. V lost 0 bases and J lost 3; bases outside the gene matches: 7. CDR3 DNA: TGCGCCAGCAGCCAAGACTATAGGACAGGCAAAGAGACCCAGTACTTC. Residues: CASSQDYRTGKETQYF.

In its sample, this clone was seen once. V usage is TRBV7-2 and J usage is TRBJ1-5, with D possibly TRBD1 on 6 matching bases. Trimming removed 1 base at V and 2 bases at J, with 15 bases between. The CDR3 totals 17 residues. Germline V lookup: CDR1 SGHTA, CDR2 FQGNSA. CDR3 nucleotides: TGTGCCAGCAGCTTAGGTGTGGGACAAGGAGGCAATCAGCCCCAGCATTTT. This encodes CASSLGVGQGGNQPQHF.

The rearrangement uses TRBV29-1 and TRBJ2-3, with TRBD2 matching 9 bases. The CDR3 has 13 residues. Germline CDR1 is SQVTM and CDR2 is ANQGSEA. The J segment lost 3 bases and the V segment lost 4 bases, leaving 2 bases of the junction unmatched. DNA of the CDR3: TGCAGCGTTGGGGCGGGGGGGACAGATACGCAGTATTTT. Translated: CSVGAGGTDTQYF.

This chain joins TRBV4-1 and TRBJ1-2, with D unresolved. The V end lost 0 bases, the J end lost 4 bases, and 12 bases lay between the germline ends. CDR3 length: 15 residues. Germline V gene data show CDR1 as MGHRA and CDR2 as YSYEKL. The CDR3 bases are TGCGCCAGCAGCCAAGATCCAGACTTAAGCTATGGCTACACCTTC. Protein product: CASSQDPDLSYGYTF.

V gene TRBV28 combines with J gene TRBJ2-1; no reliable D call. CDR1 and CDR2 (germline): MDHEN, SYDVKM. The CDR3 is 11 amino acids. V was pared by 8 bases and J by 9 bases, with 11 bases between. The CDR3 nucleotides are TGTGCCAGCGGCTATTGGGCTGAGCAGTTCTTC. Translation gives CASGYWAEQFF.

This sequence joins TRBV9 and TRBJ1-1; 7 bases are a match to TRBD1. Unmatched junction bases numbered 10, after V lost 0 bases and J lost 2 bases. This CDR3 comprises 17 residues. Germline CDR1 is SGDLS and CDR2 is YYNGEE. The DNA for the CDR3 is TGTGCCAGCAGCGTAGGGAACAGGGGCCTTTTTAACACTGAAGCTTTCTTT. It is translated as CASSVGNRGLFNTEAFF. Variable domain in full (rest from reference TRBV9 and TRBJ1-1): DSGVTQTPKHLITATGQRVTLRCSPRSGDLSVYWYQQSLDQGLQFLIQYYNGEERAKGNILERFSAQQFPDLHSELNLSSLELGDSALYFCASSVGNRGLFNTEAFFGQGTRLTVV.

This clone was observed a handful of times. The chain links TRBV11-2 to TRBJ1-4, with D perhaps matching TRBD1 (6 bases). This CDR3 contains 13 residues. Trimming took 5 bases from V and 7 from J, leaving 11 bases between them. The germline V gene has CDR1 SGHAT and CDR2 FQNNGV. Written as DNA, the CDR3 is TGTGCCAGCAGCCCCGGGACACTTGAAAAACTGTTTTTT. As protein: CASSPGTLEKLFF.

The V call is TRBV27, the J call TRBJ2-5; a weak D match, TRBD1 (6 bases). Germline V gene lookup returns CDR1 MNHEY and CDR2 SMNVEV (reference sequence). Trimming pared 2 bases from V and 2 bases from J, leaving 9 bases between. The CDR3 has 14 amino acids. The CDR3 is CASSLIGQQETQYF. The CDR3 DNA sequence: TGTGCCAGCAGTTTAATCGGACAGCAAGAGACCCAGTACTTC.

This clone occurred a few times. The V gene is TRBV12-5, the J gene TRBJ2-2, with D possibly matching TRBD1 (5 bases). Trimming shortened V by 5 bases and J by 0 bases, and 7 bases separated the two germline ends. Germline assignment: CDR1 LGHNT and CDR2 FRNRAP. The CDR3 sequence is 14 residues long. This CDR3 is CASGQGSNTGELFF. In DNA, the CDR3 is TGTGCTAGTGGTCAGGGTTCGAACACCGGGGAGCTGTTTTTT.

The J gene is TRBJ2-3, the V gene TRBV14; no reliable D call. The CDR3 extends over 11 amino acids. Trimming cost V 4 bases and J 5 bases, with 4 bases left between them. Germline assignment: CDR1 SGHDN and CDR2 FVKESK. The CDR3 loop is CASSLRDTQYF. CDR3 in DNA: TGTGCCAGCAGCCTCAGAGATACGCAGTATTTT.

The chain recombines TRBV11-2 with TRBJ2-7, with D maybe TRBD1 (5 bases). This CDR3 spans 12 amino acids. The V end lost 5 bases, the J end lost 4 bases, and 9 bases lay between the germline ends. The germline V gene has CDR1 SGHAT and CDR2 FQNNGV. The CDR3: CASSQDSYEQYF. The DNA of the CDR3 is TGTGCCAGCAGCCAAGACAGTTACGAGCAGTACTTC.

V gene TRBV5-1 combines with J gene TRBJ2-4, with a possible D match to TRBD1 (7 bases). Germline V gene sequence: CDR1 SGHRS, CDR2 YFSETQ. The V end was cut by 5 bases, the J end by 0 bases, with 12 bases between. The CDR3 is 15 residues long. CDR3 nucleotide sequence: TGCGCCAGCAGGGAGGGGGCTATAGCCAAAAACATTCAGTACTTC. This translates into CASREGAIAKNIQYF.

V gene TRBV28 combines with J gene TRBJ1-2; 7 nucleotides match TRBD1. J was trimmed by 3 bases and V by 5 bases; bases with no gene match: 3. This CDR3 region has 13 residues. The V gene's germline CDR1 is MDHEN and CDR2 SYDVKM. CDR3 nucleotide sequence: TGTGCCAGCAGTCGTGGGACAGACTATGGCTACACCTTC. This sequence encodes CASSRGTDYGYTF.

V usage is TRBV6-9 and J usage is TRBJ2-3; TRBD2 matches 11 bases. The J segment lost 7 bases and the V segment lost 4 bases, leaving 10 bases of the junction unmatched. The CDR3 has 16 residues. Germline V CDR1 and CDR2: MNHGY, SVAAGI. CDR3 sequence reads: CASSSGTSGIWNTQYF. CDR3 in DNA: TGTGCCAGCAGTTCCGGGACTAGCGGAATTTGGAATACGCAGTATTTT.

This sequence joins TRBV5-4 and TRBJ1-1, with 7 bases that match TRBD1. V gave up 1 base and J gave up 4 bases; unmatched junction bases: 1. This CDR3 spans 13 amino acids. Germline V gene data show CDR1 as SGHNT and CDR2 as YYREEE (reference sequence). The CDR3 sequence: CASSLPGGTEAFF. DNA for the CDR3: TGTGCCAGCAGCTTGCCAGGGGGCACTGAAGCTTTCTTT.

This clone is a singleton in its sample. V and J are TRBV11-2 and TRBJ2-7, with D tentatively TRBD2 (5 bases). The length of the CDR3 is 13 residues. The V end was cut by 4 bases, the J end by 4 bases, with 11 bases between. CDR1 SGHAT and CDR2 FQNNGV come from the germline V gene. As DNA, the CDR3 is TGTGCCAGCAGCTCGAGGGCCGAATACGAGCAGTACTTC. Its protein product is CASSSRAEYEQYF.

This chain connects TRBV25-1 to TRBJ2-7, with 10 bases fitting TRBD1. The J segment lost 6 bases and the V segment lost 4 bases, leaving 6 bases of the junction unmatched. The CDR3 runs 14 residues. CDR1 is MGHDK, CDR2 SYGVNS, per germline. The CDR3 region has the DNA TGTGCCAGCAGTGTAGCGACAGGGGGCGGCGAGCAGTACTTC. Translated, it gives CASSVATGGGEQYF.

The chain uses TRBV19 and TRBJ1-5, with a tentative D call TRBD1 (6 bases). Per germline, CDR1 LNHDA and CDR2 SQIVND (reference sequence). Trimming shortened V by 2 bases and J by 7 bases, and 9 bases separated the two germline ends. CDR3 length equals 13 residues. The CDR3 coding sequence is TGTGCCAGTAGTATACACAGGGAGCAGCCCCAGCATTTT. This codes for CASSIHREQPQHF. The full variable domain, rest sourced from reference TRBV19 and TRBJ1-5, is DGGITQSPKYLFRKEGQNVTLSCEQNLNHDAMYWYRQDPGQGLRLIYYSQIVNDFQKGDIAEGYSVSREKKESFPLTVTSAQKNPTAFYLCASSIHREQPQHFGDGTRLSIL.